Listed below are T cell receptor beta chains from one sample, sequenced in a study of PD-1 blockade in classical Hodgkin lymphoma. TCRdb keeps only in-frame clones here, not all; method: immunoSEQ multiplex PCR. The sample includes 90,000 to 120,000 clones, about nine tenths of them seen just once. The material sequenced was peripheral blood mononuclear cells (PBMCs), taken before the second cycle of nivolumab. Every receptor here comes from a human donor with classical Hodgkin lymphoma. CDR3s include the opening cysteine and the closing phenylalanine or tryptophan. The D gene is left open where the match is weak. Some rows mark clone size as missing; the rest say once, few, many or name a class of expanded clone.

>.|.|TRBV6-6|TRBJ2-1
CASSSQGEVEQFF
TGTGCCAGCAGCTCCCAGGGGGAGGTTGAGCAGTTCTTC
>TRBD2|.|TRBV6-1|TRBJ2-5
CATRTSGRARETQYF
TGTGCCACCCGGACTAGCGGGAGGGCCCGAGAGACCCAGTACTTC
>.|.|TRBV28|TRBJ2-7
CASSPPTARKAYEQYF
TGTGCCAGCAGTCCCCCCACTGCCCGAAAAGCCTACGAGCAGTACTTC
>.|.|TRBV28|TRBJ2-7
CASSPLVRGAYEQYF
TGTGCCAGCAGCCCATTAGTTAGGGGGGCTTACGAGCAGTACTTC
>.|.|TRBV28|TRBJ2-1
CASSLLGMNNEQFF
TGTGCCAGCAGTTTACTAGGTATGAACAATGAGCAGTTCTTC
>.|.|TRBV4-1|TRBJ2-1
CASSQDTYSQFF
TGCGCCAGCAGCCAAGATACCTACTCGCAGTTCTTC
>.|few|TRBV28|TRBJ2-4
CASKGKQNIQYF
TGTGCCAGCAAGGGGAAACAAAACATTCAGTACTTC
>.|.|TRBV15|TRBJ2-3
CATSREASSDTQYF
TGTGCCACCAGCAGAGAGGCATCGTCAGATACGCAGTATTTT
>TRBD2|.|TRBV6-6|TRBJ2-7
CASSYDGLAVGQYF
TGTGCCAGCAGTTACGACGGACTAGCGGTCGGGCAGTACTTC
>.|.|TRBV5-1|TRBJ2-7
CASSGKAPPHEQYF
TGCGCCAGCAGTGGCAAAGCCCCCCCCCACGAGCAGTACTTC
>TRBD1|once|TRBV5-1|TRBJ2-3
CASETGATVGDTQYF
TGCGCCAGCGAGACAGGGGCAACAGTTGGAGATACGCAGTATTTT
>.|.|TRBV6-1|TRBJ2-7
CASSEHIYEQYF
TGTGCCAGCAGTGAACATATCTACGAGCAGTACTTC
>TRBD2|.|TRBV18|TRBJ2-7
CASSPGTSGSHEQYF
TGTGCCAGCTCACCTGGGACTAGCGGGAGCCACGAGCAGTACTTC
>TRBD1|.|TRBV6-5|TRBJ2-7
CASRGTGVSYEQYF
TGTGCCAGCAGGGGGACAGGGGTCTCCTACGAGCAGTACTTC
>TRBD2|.|TRBV5-1|TRBJ2-1
CASSLAPGGNYNEQFF
TGCGCCAGCAGCTTGGCCCCGGGGGGGAACTACAATGAGCAGTTCTTC
>.|.|TRBV19|TRBJ1-1
CASSMPNRASNTEAFF
TGTGCCAGTAGTATGCCCAACAGGGCCTCGAACACTGAAGCTTTCTTT
>TRBD1|.|TRBV19|TRBJ1-1
CASKSGGGWDTEAFF
TGTGCCAGTAAATCAGGAGGGGGCTGGGACACTGAAGCTTTCTTT
>.|.|TRBV5-1|TRBJ1-1
CASTHDGGQGTEAFF
TGCGCCAGCACCCATGATGGGGGTCAGGGCACTGAAGCTTTCTTT
>.|few|TRBV4-2|TRBJ2-3
CASSQDNGKDTQYF
TGTGCCAGCAGCCAAGATAATGGAAAAGATACGCAGTATTTT
>TRBD1|.|TRBV25-1|TRBJ2-3
CASSDWQGAEDTQYF
TGTGCCAGCAGTGATTGGCAGGGGGCCGAAGATACGCAGTATTTT
>.|once|TRBV4-1|TRBJ2-7
CASSPDSYEQYF
TGCGCCAGCAGCCCGGACTCCTACGAGCAGTACTTC
>.|.|TRBV19|TRBJ2-1
CASSIRGTYNEQFF
TGTGCCAGTAGTATCCGAGGGACCTACAATGAGCAGTTCTTC
>.|few|TRBV29-1|TRBJ1-2
CSVEGDGYTF
TGCAGCGTTGAAGGGGATGGCTACACCTTC
>TRBD1|.|TRBV7-9|TRBJ1-4
CASSWRQGANEKLFF
TGTGCCAGCAGCTGGCGACAGGGGGCTAATGAAAAACTGTTTTTT
>TRBD1|.|TRBV10-1|TRBJ2-7
CASSEDRASLREQYF
TGCGCCAGCAGTGAGGACAGGGCCAGCCTTCGGGAGCAGTACTTC
>.|.|TRBV19|TRBJ1-2
CASTRPNLHGYTF
TGTGCCAGTACCAGACCGAACCTCCATGGCTACACCTTC
>.|.|TRBV7-2|TRBJ2-1
CASSLAQLAVLDEQFF
TGTGCCAGCAGCTTAGCGCAACTAGCAGTTCTCGATGAGCAGTTCTTC
>TRBD1|.|TRBV7-2|TRBJ2-5
CASSWPGQGKGETQYF
TGTGCCAGCAGTTGGCCGGGACAGGGAAAGGGTGAGACCCAGTACTTC